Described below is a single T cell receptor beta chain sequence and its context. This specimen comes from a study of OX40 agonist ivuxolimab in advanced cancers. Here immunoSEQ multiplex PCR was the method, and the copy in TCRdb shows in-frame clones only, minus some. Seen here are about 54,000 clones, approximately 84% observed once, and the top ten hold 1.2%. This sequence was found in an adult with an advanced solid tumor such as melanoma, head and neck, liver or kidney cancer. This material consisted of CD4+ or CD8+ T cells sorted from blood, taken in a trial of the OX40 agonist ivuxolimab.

CDR3 loop: CAWSTGGHEQYF. The CDR3 DNA sequence: TGTGCCTGGAGTACTGGGGGCCACGAGCAGTACTTC. The rearrangement links TRBV30 to TRBJ2-7, with D possibly being TRBD1 (6 bases). V was shortened by 2 bases and J by 5 bases, with 10 bases between the two germline ends. Germline CDR1 and CDR2: GTSNPN and SVGIG (reference sequence). This CDR3 has 12 amino acids.